Given below is one T cell receptor beta chain in context. The antigen remains unidentified. The germline V and J ends were trimmed by 3 bases and 0 bases, with 10 bases remaining between them. From germline, CDR1 is SGHNT and CDR2 YYREEE (reference sequence). The CDR3 runs 15 residues. The sample comes from a study of cytomegalovirus exposure and HLA in healthy donors. In the PCR, 60 Vbeta and 13 Jbeta primers were used. Generated by immunoSEQ multiplex PCR, the TCRdb table keeps only in-frame clones and is missing some. The sample includes 90,000 to 140,000 clones, 78% of them seen just once. Findings of the study overall: It is likely that the observed cluster of highly shared sequence variants was a sequencing artifact. TCR beta V- and J-gene trimming was later associated with a missense DCLRE1C variant. Researchers had no immune exposure information except CMV serostatus available.

The genes are TRBV5-4 and TRBJ1-3, with a possible D match to TRBD1 (5 bases). Material for sequencing was PBMCs. The clonotype was recovered from a young man in good health and CMV-seronegative. CDR3 region: CASSWGGSSGNTIYF. The CDR3 bases are TGTGCCAGCAGCTGGGGGGGGAGCTCTGGAAACACCATATATTTT.